The 4 T cell receptor beta chains reported below all come from one sample, sequenced in a study of chemoradiotherapy in HPV16-positive cancers. The repertoire was sequenced with immunoSEQ multiplex PCR; TCRdb's copy has only in-frame clones and lacks some. The table has about 35,000 clones, 92% seen once. Sequenced material: blood, taken from a patient who underwent chemoradiotherapy. The source of these receptors is a human donor with HPV-associated anogenital cancer.

The CDR3 nucleotides are TGTGCCAGTAGTCCTTATAGCAATCAGCCCCAGCATTTT. Residues: CASSPYSNQPQHF. The rearrangement links TRBV19 to TRBJ1-5, with D unclear. From germline, CDR1 is LNHDA and CDR2 SQIVND (reference sequence). V was cut by 5 bases and J by 0 bases, with 5 bases left in between. CDR3 length equals 13 residues.

The chain links TRBV19 to TRBJ2-1, with TRBD2 as a possible D gene (6 bases). The CDR3 extends over 16 amino acids. CDR1 and CDR2 (germline): LNHDA, SQIVND (reference sequence). V was clipped by 7 bases and J by 2 bases, with 18 bases between them. The CDR3: CASNPAWGETYNEQFF. The CDR3 DNA follows: TGTGCCAGTAATCCGGCGTGGGGGGAGACCTACAATGAGCAGTTCTTC. The whole variable domain, filled in from reference TRBV19 and TRBJ2-1, reads DGGITQSPKYLFRKEGQNVTLSCEQNLNHDAMYWYRQDPGQGLRLIYYSQIVNDFQKGDIAEGYSVSREKKESFPLTVTSAQKNPTAFYLCASNPAWGETYNEQFFGPGTRLTVL.

V and J are TRBV5-6 and TRBJ1-2; the D is unclear. This CDR3 has 14 amino acids. The V gene's germline CDR1 is SGHDT and CDR2 YYEEEE. V was trimmed by 0 bases and J by 8 bases, leaving 14 bases between them. CDR3 in DNA: TGTGCCAGCAGCTTGGTTAGGCGTGGCTGGGGCTACACCTTC. Translated: CASSLVRRGWGYTF.

The chain is built from TRBV19 and TRBJ2-5; 13 positions agree with TRBD2. The CDR3 is 16 residues long. V was clipped by 0 bases and J by 3 bases; unmatched bases: 1. Germline loops: CDR1 LNHDA, CDR2 SQIVND (reference sequence). The CDR3 region is CASSIEGLAGKETQYF. CDR3 coding DNA: TGTGCCAGTAGTATAGAGGGACTAGCGGGGAAAGAGACCCAGTACTTC.